Following are 2 T cell receptor beta chains from one sample sequenced in a study of blood T cells in healthy people across ages. Sample-barcoded 5' priming and a J-beta primer mix drove a second PCR of roughly 6 to 12 cycles. One entry per CDR3 protein results from TCRdb running MiXCR on the 5' RACE reads. The table records about 770,000 distinct CDR3 sequences, more than 40% of them present only once. Sequencing was performed on blood. These receptors originate from a man aged 55 to 70 in good health.

This clonotype has a count of ten or more. The chain recombines TRBV10-1 with TRBJ2-3; TRBD1 matches at 8 bases. Trimming removed 5 bases from V and 2 bases from J; junction bases left unmatched: 12. The CDR3 is made up of 17 amino acids. The germline CDR1 and CDR2 sequences are WNHNN and SYGVQD (reference sequence). CDR3 in amino acids: CASSSTSGTGLTDTQYF. The CDR3 region has the DNA TGCGCCAGCAGTTCGACGTCCGGGACAGGACTCACAGATACGCAGTATTTT.

The CDR3 loop is CASSFDRAGYTF. Here the CDR3 DNA reads TGTGCCAGCAGCTTTGACAGGGCGGGCTACACCTTC. This chain connects TRBV11-2 to TRBJ1-2; 7 bases agree with TRBD1. Germline CDR1 reads SGHAT; CDR2 reads FQNNGV. With V trimmed by 3 bases and J by 8 bases, 3 bases remained unmatched. The CDR3 contains 12 residues.